This T cell receptor beta chain was captured in a study of control samples from healthy donors and cancer patients. Method: immunoSEQ multiplex PCR; TCRdb's copy keeps in-frame clones and lacks some. The sample has around 130,000 clones, more than 70% seen once. Sequences were obtained from blood. The TCR was taken from a man in his forties or fifties in good health.

The CDR3 reads CASRFGTRSFEEQYF. The CDR3 DNA sequence: TGCGCCAGCAGGTTTGGGACAAGATCTTTTGAAGAGCAGTACTTC. The chain recombines TRBV5-1 with TRBJ2-7; possible D gene TRBD1, 6 bases. The V end lost 5 bases, the J end lost 7 bases, and 22 bases lay between the germline ends. Germline-derived CDR1 and CDR2 are SGHRS and YFSETQ. CDR3 length equals 15 residues. Filled out from reference TRBV5-1 and TRBJ2-7, the complete variable domain reads KAGVTQTPRYLIKTRGQQVTLSCSPISGHRSVSWYQQTPGQGLQFLFEYFSETQRNKGNFPGRFSGRQFSNSRSEMNVSTLELGDSALYLCASRFGTRSFEEQYFGPGTRLTVT.